This entry describes one T cell receptor (beta chain). Its antigen remains unidentified. TCRdb keeps only in-frame clones here, not all; method: immunoSEQ multiplex PCR. The sample lists 90,000 to 130,000 clones; just under 95% were seen once. This sample was taken from a study of graft-versus-host responses after intestinal transplantation. V shed 1 base and J 1 base; nucleotides not matched to a gene: 2. This CDR3 contains 15 residues. CDR1 is MNHNS, CDR2 SASEGT, per germline. Sequenced material: unstimulated CD8+ T cells sorted from spleen or lymph node cells, taken before intestinal transplant. The sequence was collected from a human donor who received an intestinal transplant. V and J are TRBV6-1 and TRBJ2-3; 7 nucleotides align to TRBD2. The CDR3 loop reads CASSEDLAGTDTQYF. The CDR3 region has the DNA TGTGCCAGCAGTGAAGATCTAGCGGGCACAGATACGCAGTATTTT.